This T cell receptor (beta chain) came from a study of cytomegalovirus exposure and HLA in healthy donors (dated by TCRdb to 2016 to 2017). In terms of the full investigation: In an earlier analysis of around 540 of the donors, approximately 260 Gb of sequence data and approximately 120 million unique TCR beta sequences from about 180 million T cells were reported. Rather than using new phenotypic data, the later analysis identified candidate immune exposures from TCR beta sequences and from how often those sequences occurred across donors. Along with the approximately 700-subject first cohort, a separate validation cohort of over a hundred different subjects was used. Around 300 gigabases of sequencing data and some 85 million unique TCR sequences were included in an early release covering over 600 HLA-typed donors. Among the 398 genotyped donors, under 90% belonged to the genetic ancestry cluster associated with self-reported Caucasian donors. An earlier analysis of several hundred of the donors applied high-throughput TCR beta sequencing to assess whether each TCR beta V gene segment acted as functional or pseudogenic. Using immunosequencing, the study profiled T cell repertoires from around 680 subjects and related those repertoires to cytomegalovirus serostatus. HLA typing included class I and class II loci at four-digit resolution. Donor age, sex, ethnicity and CMV serostatus were collected together with the repertoire data. A later genetic analysis used genome-wide SNP genotypes for about three fifths of the 666 donors, treating that subset as a discovery cohort. All discovery cohort repertoires had been generated on a single sequencing platform. Typing coverage differed by locus: A, B, C, DRB1 and DQB1 were typed in about 620-630 donors, DQA1 in about 550, DPA1 in over 600, and DPB1 in 450 to 490. To predict cytomegalovirus infection status, the study brought together high-throughput TCR immunosequencing, statistical association of individual TCRs with disease status, and machine learning. In a later analysis, previously published TCR beta repertoires from 670 or so donors were re-analyzed and high-resolution HLA genotyping was added so that TCR occurrence patterns could be studied. A few DR-DQ haplotypes were treated as single units for association and clustering because of strong linkage in the cohort. The aim of the study was to test whether cataloging public T cell receptors could identify signatures of past pathogen exposure. Across 300 to 500 genotyped donors of the cohort, an average of approximately 220,000 unique TCR beta nucleotide sequences per donor were sequenced, and roughly 20% of those sequences were non-productive. Study-wide conclusions, independent of this receptor: Broadly in line with IMGT annotations, most TCR beta V segments showed up in productive rearrangements about 90% or about 30% of the time in an earlier analysis of around 550 of the donors. A few of the identified cytomegalovirus-associated TCR beta chains were confirmed in vitro to be specific for cytomegalovirus antigens. A later analysis found that HLA-associated TCR beta chains were more clonally expanded and had lower generation probabilities than equally common non-associated chains. A cluster of highly shared sequence variants was judged likely to represent a technical artifact of the sequencing pipeline. A later genetic analysis reported fewer N-insertions in productive TCRs among donors in an Asian-associated ancestry cluster than the roughly 620-donor mean. Roughly uniform sequencing depth across donors was assumed in presence/absence analyses, although this assumption may not hold. The authors suggested that the approach could potentially be generalized to other disease states and immunological phenotypes. Because HLA typing was unavailable for some donors at each locus, only the typed subset was used in association tests. In a later analysis, around 17,000 TCR beta sequences were associated with specific HLA alleles at a false discovery rate of 0.05. A further reported finding was that TCR beta sequences accurately predicted the HLA-A and HLA-B alleles for most subjects in the first cohort. An association between a missense DCLRE1C variant and V-gene and J-gene trimming of TCR beta chains was found in a later genetic analysis and replicated in an independent cohort. Across donors, most TCR sequences were observed very rarely, whereas some public TCRs were present in many individuals. A later analysis found that most CMV-associated TCR beta chains appeared HLA-restricted, with HLA associations seemingly driven largely by CMV exposure. The 87-base-pair reads could not distinguish some IMGT-functional V segments, including TRBV6-2 and TRBV6-3, so those segments were excluded. In a later analysis, several top co-occurrence clusters were reported to appear linked to parvovirus B19, influenza, CMV and Epstein-Barr virus. Cytomegalovirus status was reported to be diagnosed by the classifier with high specificity and sensitivity in both the original and validation cohorts. The study listed approximately 150 TCR beta chains as associated with cytomegalovirus. The earlier analysis of nearly 600 of the donors excluded 15 to 20 rarely observed V segments, including chromosome 9 orphons, because counts were too low. Correlated functional status among segregating V segments might reflect linkage disequilibrium, but an unknown experimental factor could not be ruled out. This cohort had only TCR beta chains sequenced, and the lack of alpha or paired-chain data limited which features could be detected. CMV serostatus was the only immune exposure information available for the cohort. In a later analysis, TCR association rates were found to vary across HLA loci, with the most associated TCRs seen for DRB1 alleles and the fewest for HLA-C alleles. Assigning TCR associations to individual alleles was difficult when HLA alleles, especially DR and DQ, strongly co-occurred.

Trimming at the junction amounts to 0 bases on V and 2 bases on J, and the germline ends lie 5 bases apart. The cysteine opens and the phenylalanine closes a CDR3 of 13 amino acids. Only CDR3 DNA is held: 39 bases, read in frame from base 1. From the germline V gene, CDR1 is SGHAT and CDR2 is FQNNGV. Libraries were constructed by the immunoSEQ multiplex PCR assay. The multiplex PCR relied on a mix of 60 forward primers for TCR Vbeta segments and 13 reverse primers for TCR Jbeta segments. Amplification of the CDR3 region of rearranged TCR beta genes was performed with a multiplex PCR assay on genomic DNA. Amplified TCR beta libraries were sequenced as 87-base-pair reads on the Illumina HiSeq System. The published analysis was carried out like this. In a later analysis, some 80 million unique TCR beta chains were counted across the 666 repertoires, and roughly 11 million of these chains were shared by at least two donors. A nearest-neighbor algorithm error-corrected the raw reads and collapsed the reads into unique sequences, merging closely related sequences to remove PCR and sequencing errors. To assign V, D and J gene segments, CDR3 sequences were aligned to IMGT reference sequences. For a sequence to be retained, a match of at least six nucleotides to both a V gene segment and a J gene segment was required. A rearrangement counted as productive if the CDR3 had no stop codons and remained in frame with V and J, and every other rearrangement counted as non-productive. Following IMGT convention, CDR3 was defined as the stretch from the second conserved V-encoded cysteine up to the conserved J-encoded phenylalanine. The earlier analysis of fewer than 750 of the donors excluded sequences that lacked an unambiguous match to a single V gene segment. An earlier analysis of 500 to 700 of the donors classified V segments as functional when productive rearrangements were above 56.7% and as segregating when the standard deviation between donors was above 5%. A statistical classification framework was developed to diagnose cytomegalovirus status using the catalog of TCR beta chain sequences. In a later analysis, TCR nucleotide sequences were compared against IMGT/GENE-DB human TR gene sequences so that V and J genes could be assigned. A later analysis assigned CDR3 sequences and most-parsimonious VDJ recombination scenarios with the TCRdist pipeline. In a later analysis, every TCR beta chain was defined by the combination of its CDR3 amino acid sequence and its V-gene family, and reads without a unique V-gene family were dropped. In a later analysis, a few hundred highly shared, low-generation-probability nucleotide sequences were removed to address suspected cross-contamination and a sequencing artifact. A later analysis calculated a clonal expansion index for each public chain from normalized within-repertoire ranks of inferred template counts. Generation probabilities in a later analysis came from a VDJ recombination model fitted to out-of-frame rearrangements, and those results were checked against IGoR. A later analysis scored TCR-TCR, TCR-HLA and TCR-CMV co-occurrence with hypergeometric tests, applying a repertoire-size bias correction to TCR pairs. In a later analysis, false discovery rates were estimated by permuting HLA or CMV assignments 20 times. In a later analysis, co-occurring TCRs were grouped using DBSCAN, with TCRdist sequence similarity added in when clustering inside HLA-allele-positive subsets. Co-occurrence clustering excluded repertoires with fewer than 30,000 or more than 120,000 public chains, plus five with anomalous nucleotide sharing. The table was pulled from immuneACCESS by TCRdb, which kept in-frame rearrangements only. Such tables lose some clones; where checked, under half of the loss comes from unresolved V genes, and the rest has no known cause. That table supplies the V and J calls and clone size; D and trimming were determined from the DNA. Here the sample has about 96,000 clones; approximately 72% occur a single time. In total, the top ten clones hold more than 2.5% of the sample.

The cohort consisted of some 670 healthy bone marrow donors. All cohort members were sampled while nominally healthy, although unrecorded immune exposures were likely present. The donor was CMV seropositive and was included in the group of 250 to 300 seropositive cohort members. Every donor gave a peripheral blood sample, and the peripheral blood mononuclear cells from that sample were used for TCR beta sequencing. Genomic DNA extraction from the blood cell samples was performed with the Qiagen DNeasy Blood Extraction Kit. A remark on this clone: No antigen is known for it. Base qualities are missing; no much larger clone stands one base away.

Recombination connected TRBV11-2 to TRBJ2-7; too little of a D gene remains to name it. This sequence was found in a female donor in good health and CMV-seropositive. Sequenced sample: PBMCs. The CDR3 region has the sequence CASSLDHPYEQYF. The DNA is as follows: TGTGCCAGCAGCTTAGACCATCCCTACGAGCAGTACTTC.